The subject of this entry is one T cell receptor (beta chain). The entry originates in a study of cytomegalovirus exposure and HLA in healthy donors. PCR involved 60 Vbeta and 13 Jbeta primers. TCRdb's table, derived via immunoSEQ multiplex PCR, lists solely in-frame clones and lacks some. This sample has 150,000 to 200,000 clones, with approximately 80% found just once. Whereas donors were nominally healthy upon sampling, unrecorded immune exposures were probable. The CDR3 consists of 13 residues. V lost 1 base and J 8 bases, leaving 6 bases between the germline ends. CDR1 is LNHNV and CDR2 is YYDKDF in the germline V gene (reference sequence).

V is TRBV15 and J is TRBJ1-6; D is ambiguous. The source is a woman between 45 and 60 years old in good health and CMV-seronegative. The sequencing sample was made of PBMCs. Here the CDR3 reads CATSRATDSPLHF. In DNA form, the CDR3 reads TGTGCCACCAGCAGAGCTACGGATTCACCCCTCCACTTT.